Shown below are 10 T cell receptor beta chains from a single sample sequenced in a study of cytotoxic CD8 clonotypes in ibrutinib-treated CLL. Clones were read by immunoSEQ multiplex PCR, and TCRdb kept only the in-frame ones, dropping some. The sample has about 200,000 clones; more than 75% are singletons. This specimen was PBMCs, taken after 12 months of ibrutinib treatment. These receptors came from a human donor with chronic lymphocytic leukemia.

V and J are TRBV28 and TRBJ1-2; no firm D call. The CDR3 length is 13 residues. CDR1 MDHEN and CDR2 SYDVKM come from the germline V gene. Trimming pared 2 bases from V and 4 bases from J, leaving 8 bases between. CDR3 coding DNA: TGTGCCAGCAGTTTAGGAGGGTTCTATGGCTACACCTTC. Amino acids: CASSLGGFYGYTF.

The sample holds many counts of this clone. J is TRBJ2-7 and V is TRBV5-6, with 8 bases aligning to TRBD1. This CDR3 has 12 residues. The germline CDR1 and CDR2 sequences are SGHDT and YYEEEE. The J segment lost 5 bases and the V segment lost 4 bases, leaving 2 bases of the junction unmatched. CDR3 residues: CASSPGQDEQYF. In nucleotides, the CDR3 is TGTGCCAGCAGCCCGGGACAGGACGAGCAGTACTTC.

J is TRBJ1-2 and V is TRBV28, with D uncertain. V was trimmed by 7 bases and J by 4 bases, leaving 13 bases between them. The germline V gene has CDR1 MDHEN and CDR2 SYDVKM. The CDR3 consists of 13 residues. The CDR3 sequence: CASNNGQFYGYTF. The CDR3 region has the DNA TGTGCCAGCAACAACGGGCAATTCTATGGCTACACCTTC.

The chain couples TRBV7-9 to TRBJ1-2, with D hard to call. Germline values: CDR1 SEHNR, CDR2 FQNEAQ (reference sequence). V was trimmed by 1 base and J by 0 bases, leaving 15 bases between them. The CDR3 contains 17 residues. The CDR3 region has the DNA TGTGCCAGCAGCTTAGTGCTGTTGAGATGGCCTAACTATGGCTACACCTTC. Amino acid sequence: CASSLVLLRWPNYGYTF.

The J gene is TRBJ1-1, the V gene TRBV21-1. TRBV21-1 is designated a pseudogene. The CDR3 covers 13 residues. The CDR3 DNA reads TGTGCCTCAAAGAGAAACATGAACACTGAAGCTTTCTTT. This translates into CASKRNMNTEAFF.

V usage is TRBV2 and J usage is TRBJ1-1; weak D call: TRBD1 (5 bases). In germline, CDR1 is SNHLY, CDR2 FYNNEI. Between the trimmed V and J ends, which lost 5 bases and 1 base, there was a span of 8 bases. CDR3 length: 13 residues. The CDR3, as DNA: TGTGCCAGCAGTCAGGACAAGAACACTGAAGCTTTCTTT. Its protein product is CASSQDKNTEAFF.

There are a few counts of this clone. Other DNA sequences from this sample encode an identical CDR3 as well. The CDR3 DNA sequence: TGTGCCAGCTCACCGACGGGACAGGGGGGAAATGAGCAGTTCTTC. As protein: CASSPTGQGGNEQFF. The chain combines TRBV18 with TRBJ2-1, with 11 bases aligning to TRBD1. Germline trimming cut 3 bases from V and 7 bases from J; bases unmatched to any gene: 5. Germline-derived CDR1 and CDR2 are KGHSH and LQKENI. The CDR3 is 15 residues long.

This clone was recorded only once. The gene calls are TRBV5-1 and TRBJ1-4; a possible D gene is TRBD1 (5 bases). The ends were cut back, 8 bases at V and 3 bases at J, with 20 bases in the middle. Germline loops: CDR1 SGHRS, CDR2 YFSETQ. The CDR3 covers 16 residues. The CDR3 DNA follows: TGCGCCAGGGCCAGGGAGAAGGAGTTATCTAATGAAAAACTGTTTTTT. It specifies CARAREKELSNEKLFF.

This clone came up once. The sample carries other DNA sequences with the same CDR3. The chain joins TRBV11-2 to TRBJ2-3; 11 nucleotides agree with TRBD2. This CDR3 has 14 residues. Trimming removed 3 bases from V and 6 bases from J; junction bases left unmatched: 2. The germline CDR1 and CDR2 sequences are SGHAT and FQNNGV. CDR3 nucleotide sequence: TGTGCCAGCAGCTTTAGCGGGAGGGGGGATACGCAGTATTTT. Protein: CASSFSGRGDTQYF.

This sequence joins TRBV5-5 and TRBJ2-5; 8 bases map to TRBD2. The ends lost 4 bases at V and 2 bases at J; junction bases unmatched: 4. Germline lookup yields CDR1 SGHKS and CDR2 YYEKEE (reference sequence). The CDR3 is made up of 14 amino acids. The CDR3 loop reads CASSVGTRQETQYF. The CDR3 DNA is TGTGCCAGCAGCGTAGGGACTAGGCAAGAGACCCAGTACTTC.